This TCR beta chain is from a study of PD-L1 blockade in urothelial cancer. Clones were sequenced by immunoSEQ multiplex PCR, and TCRdb holds only the in-frame ones, with some missing. There are about 55,000 clones in the sample; about 72% occur only once, and more than 3.5% lies in the top ten. Study-level points and caveats: Better progression-free and overall survival followed lower pretreatment blood clonality.

Notes on this clone: Its specificity is unknown.

CDR3 length: 13 residues. Trimming pared 4 bases from V and 9 bases from J, leaving 13 bases between. Germline CDR1 reads SGHTA; CDR2 reads FQGTGA. This clonotype originated in a man in his sixties or seventies with urothelial cancer. The chain carries TRBV7-3 and TRBJ2-1; maybe TRBD2 (6 bases). Sequenced material: PBMCs, taken around atezolizumab (anti-PD-L1) treatment. This CDR3 reads CASSSLPGSEQFF. The CDR3 region has the DNA TGTGCCAGCAGCTCCTTACCCGGGAGTGAGCAGTTCTTC. Complete variable domain (other parts from reference TRBV7-3 and TRBJ2-1): GAGVSQTPSNKVTEKGKYVELRCDPISGHTALYWYRQSLGQGPEFLIYFQGTGAADDSGLPNDRFFAVRPEGSVSTLKIQRTERGDSAVYLCASSSLPGSEQFFGPGTRLTVL.